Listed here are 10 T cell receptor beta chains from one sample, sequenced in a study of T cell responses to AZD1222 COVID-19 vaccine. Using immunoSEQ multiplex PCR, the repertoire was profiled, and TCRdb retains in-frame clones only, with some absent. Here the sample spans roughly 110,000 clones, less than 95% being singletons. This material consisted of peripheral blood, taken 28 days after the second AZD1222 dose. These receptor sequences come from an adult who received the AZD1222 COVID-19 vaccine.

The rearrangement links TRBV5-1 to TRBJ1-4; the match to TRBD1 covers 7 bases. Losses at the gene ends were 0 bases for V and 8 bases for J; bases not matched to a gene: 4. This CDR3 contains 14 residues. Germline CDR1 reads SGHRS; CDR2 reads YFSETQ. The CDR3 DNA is TGCGCCAGCAGCTTGGTACAGGGGCAAGAAAAACTGTTTTTT. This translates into CASSLVQGQEKLFF.

The CDR3 loop is CASASTNYNEQFF. CDR3 coding DNA: TGTGCCAGCGCTTCGACCAACTACAATGAGCAGTTCTTC. The chain uses TRBV27 and TRBJ2-1, with D hard to call. V was cut by 8 bases and J by 3 bases, with 11 bases left in between. Germline values: CDR1 MNHEY, CDR2 SMNVEV (reference sequence). CDR3 length: 13 residues.

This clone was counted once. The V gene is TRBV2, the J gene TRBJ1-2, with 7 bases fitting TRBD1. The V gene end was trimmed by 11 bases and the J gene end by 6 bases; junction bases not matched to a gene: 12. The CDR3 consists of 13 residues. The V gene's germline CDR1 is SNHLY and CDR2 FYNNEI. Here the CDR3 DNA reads TGTGCCGCAGGAGGAGAGGGGGCGCATGGCTACACCTTC. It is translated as CAAGGEGAHGYTF.

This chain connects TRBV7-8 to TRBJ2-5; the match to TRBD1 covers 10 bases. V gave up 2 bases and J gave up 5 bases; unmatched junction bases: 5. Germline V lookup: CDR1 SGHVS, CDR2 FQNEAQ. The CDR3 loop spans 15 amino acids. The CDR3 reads CASSLRDRGPETQYF. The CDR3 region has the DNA TGTGCCAGCAGCTTACGGGACAGGGGTCCCGAGACCCAGTACTTC.

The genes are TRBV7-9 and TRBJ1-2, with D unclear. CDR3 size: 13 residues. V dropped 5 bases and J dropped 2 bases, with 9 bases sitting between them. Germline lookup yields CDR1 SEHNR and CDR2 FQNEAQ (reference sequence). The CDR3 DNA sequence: TGTGCCAGCAGCAAAGCAGAGAACTATGGCTACACCTTC. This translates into CASSKAENYGYTF.

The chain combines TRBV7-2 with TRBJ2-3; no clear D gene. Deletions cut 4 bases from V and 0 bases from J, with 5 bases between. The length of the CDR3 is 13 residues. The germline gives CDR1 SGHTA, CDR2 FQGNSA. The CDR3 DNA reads TGTGCCAGCAGCTCGCAGAGCACAGATACGCAGTATTTT. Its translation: CASSSQSTDTQYF.

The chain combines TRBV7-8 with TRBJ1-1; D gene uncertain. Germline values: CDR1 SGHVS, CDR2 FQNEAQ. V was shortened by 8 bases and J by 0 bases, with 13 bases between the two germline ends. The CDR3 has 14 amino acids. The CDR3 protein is CASVPGLLNTEAFF. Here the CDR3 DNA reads TGTGCCAGCGTACCGGGCCTTCTGAACACTGAAGCTTTCTTT.

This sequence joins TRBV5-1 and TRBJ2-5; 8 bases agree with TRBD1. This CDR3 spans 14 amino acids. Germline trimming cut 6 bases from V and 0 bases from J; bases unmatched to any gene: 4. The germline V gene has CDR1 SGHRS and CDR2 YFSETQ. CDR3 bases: TGCGCCAGCACAGACAGGGGCAACCAAGAGACCCAGTACTTC. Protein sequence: CASTDRGNQETQYF.

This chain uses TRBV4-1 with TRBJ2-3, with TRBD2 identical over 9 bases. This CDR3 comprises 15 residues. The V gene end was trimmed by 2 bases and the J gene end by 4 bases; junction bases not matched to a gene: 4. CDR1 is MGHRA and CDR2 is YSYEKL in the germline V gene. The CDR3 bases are TGCGCCAGCAGCCAAAATATAGCGGGGGCAGATACGCAGTATTTT. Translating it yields CASSQNIAGADTQYF.

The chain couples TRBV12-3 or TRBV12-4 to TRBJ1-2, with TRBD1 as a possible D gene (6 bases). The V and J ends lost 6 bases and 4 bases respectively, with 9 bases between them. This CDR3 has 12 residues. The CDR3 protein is CASSGGAYGYTF. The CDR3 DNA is TGTGCCAGCAGCGGGGGCGCCTATGGCTACACCTTC.